The clone carrying this T cell receptor (beta chain) was counted a few times. What it binds is not known. As for time point: persistent/refractory GD, antithyroid drugs over 5 years with positive TRAb. Preparation of the TCR library used RNA extracted from PBMCs. Staff drew around 10 milliliters of peripheral blood into EDTA tubes. This specimen belongs to a study of regulatory T cells in long-lasting Graves disease. Study-wide results and caveats: Persistent patients shared more public clonotypes (under 3,000) than newly diagnosed patients (around 910). Patients with persistent Graves' had lower TCR diversity than newly diagnosed patients. TRBV28 was favored in persistent disease, as were TRBJ1-2 and TRBJ2-5.

Relying on iRepertoire HTBI primers and Arm-PCR of CDR3 regions, the team built TCR beta libraries. TCRdb passed the multiplex PCR reads through MiXCR, listing each CDR3 protein once. The repertoire holds over 250,000 distinct CDR3 sequences, with roughly a fifth as singletons. Trimming cost V 3 bases and J 4 bases; bases outside gene matches: 12. Germline V gene lookup returns CDR1 SGHAT and CDR2 FQDESV (reference sequence). The CDR3 loop spans 17 amino acids. The chain links TRBV11-1 to TRBJ2-1; 7 bases agree with TRBD1. The sequence was obtained from a female donor with Graves disease. The material was peripheral blood mononuclear cells (PBMCs), obtained when the disease was refractory, from a patient treated with antithyroid drugs. The DNA for the CDR3 is TGTGCCAGCAGCTTGGGGACAGCTTGGGACGAGTACAATGAGCAGTTCTTC. It codes for CASSLGTAWDEYNEQFF.